The present T cell receptor beta chain was sequenced within a study of T cell clonotyping in hematopoietic cell transplantation. General study results and limits: At the given depth, recipient repertoires were over 97% de novo clonotypes. Broader posttransplant TCR repertoire diversity was predicted by graft donor and pretransplant recipient Inverse Simpson Index values. Pathologically expanded recipient clonotypes increased progressively from day 30 to day 180 as diversity fell.

Germline CDR1 and CDR2: MNHNS and SASEGT. The CDR3 runs 15 residues. The junction had 4 bases not matched to a gene; V was cut back by 1 base and J by 8 bases. Points on this clone: Its antigen is unidentified.

Clones were sequenced by immunoSEQ multiplex PCR, and TCRdb holds only the in-frame ones, with some missing. Of 9,500 to 13,000 clones detected, about 76% appear once; the ten largest clones hold 8.5% to 9%. Recipient blood drawn about 28 days pretransplant and days 30, 100, 180 after. This sequence was found in a female patient aged 35-55 years who had an allogeneic stem cell transplant from a related donor, so T cells may come from the graft donor. Some clones in this sample may be carry-over from other donors' samples. The sample in question was PBMCs, obtained 30 days after allogeneic stem cell transplant. The chain combines TRBV6-1 with TRBJ1-5; 11 bases agree with TRBD1. The CDR3 protein is CASSEGTGGAEPQHF. CDR3 bases: TGTGCCAGCAGTGAAGGGACAGGGGGCGCAGAGCCCCAGCATTTT.